This paragraph reports one TCR beta chain. Its antigen is not identified. The data stem from a study of T cells in Graves' hyperthyroidism and ophthalmopathy. The study's findings and limits: Expanded thyroid clonotypes (above 0.001) were mostly also found in blood. By a 13 V-J model, ophthalmopathy was set apart from stable hyperthyroidism.

Looked up from germline, CDR1 is SQVTM and CDR2 is ANQGSEA. CDR3 length equals 14 residues. After removal of 4 bases from V and 4 bases from J, the junction contained 7 bases not matched to a gene. Authors of the study amplified TCR beta CDR3 regions from RNA transcripts. A set of HTBI primers served as the primers for a first-round RT-PCR of the TCR CDR3. TCRdb passed the multiplex PCR reads through MiXCR, listing each CDR3 protein once. The table has approximately 590,000 distinct CDR3 sequences, more than 15% seen once; the top ten hold approximately 7%. V usage is TRBV29-1 and J usage is TRBJ2-3, with TRBD2 matching 8 bases. Sequenced: blood. The TCR originated in a woman between 25 and 40 years old with Graves' hyperthyroidism. The CDR3 loop reads CSVAGGGRADTQYF. For the CDR3, the DNA is TGCAGCGTTGCGGGCGGGGGGCGCGCAGATACGCAGTATTTT.